Following are 32 T cell receptor beta chains from one sample sequenced in a study of blood T cell repertoires in COVID-19. Assay used: immunoSEQ multiplex PCR; TCRdb lists only in-frame clones, some missing. The profile shows roughly 230,000 clones, 81% of them singletons. Sample: peripheral blood. These receptors all stem from a woman older than 75 with acute or convalescent COVID-19.

The chain employs TRBV6-5 and TRBJ1-2; D may be TRBD1 (5 bases). Looked up from germline, CDR1 is MNHEY and CDR2 is SVGAGI. Between the trimmed V and J ends, which lost 5 bases and 7 bases, there was a span of 11 bases. The CDR3 runs to 12 residues. CDR3 loop: CASSQGSRGYTF. The CDR3 DNA reads TGTGCCAGCAGTCAGGGTTCACGTGGCTACACCTTC.

V gene TRBV5-1 combines with J gene TRBJ1-3; D not resolved. V was pared by 4 bases and J by 0 bases, with 14 bases between. The CDR3 extends over 16 amino acids. The germline gives CDR1 SGHRS, CDR2 YFSETQ. CDR3 sequence reads: CASSPGGMSSGNTIYF. The DNA of the CDR3 is TGCGCCAGCAGCCCTGGAGGCATGAGCTCTGGAAACACCATATATTTT.

The gene calls are TRBV15 and TRBJ2-4; possible D gene TRBD2, 5 bases. V shed 1 base and J shed 4 bases, with 5 bases lying between them. Germline V lookup: CDR1 LNHNV, CDR2 YYDKDF (reference sequence). The CDR3 loop spans 13 amino acids. The DNA of the CDR3 is TGTGCCACCAGCAGAGGGGAGAAAAACATTCAGTACTTC. Translated, it gives CATSRGEKNIQYF.

The chain is built from TRBV28 and TRBJ2-7, with a possible D match to TRBD2 (6 bases). The germline V gene has CDR1 MDHEN and CDR2 SYDVKM. The CDR3 length is 13 residues. Between the trimmed V and J ends, which lost 8 bases and 2 bases, there was a span of 13 bases. The CDR3 sequence is CASSRAGPYEQYF. The CDR3 DNA reads TGTGCCAGCTCCCGGGCGGGACCCTACGAGCAGTACTTC.

This chain uses TRBV6-1 with TRBJ1-1; 7 bases map to TRBD1. CDR3 length: 15 residues. The germline gives CDR1 MNHNS, CDR2 SASEGT. The V gene end was trimmed by 3 bases and the J gene end by 4 bases; junction bases not matched to a gene: 8. CDR3 nucleotides: TGTGCCAGCAGTGATGGTAACAGGGGAGGCACTGAAGCTTTCTTT. Translating it yields CASSDGNRGGTEAFF.

The V call is TRBV6-5, the J call TRBJ1-5, with 7 bases fitting TRBD1. V lost 5 bases, J lost 2 bases, and 0 bases stayed unmatched. Germline V CDR1 and CDR2: MNHEY, SVGAGI. This CDR3 is built from 13 residues. The CDR3 bases are TGTGCCAGCAGTACAGGGGGCAATCAGCCCCAGCATTTT. Its protein is CASSTGGNQPQHF.

This chain links TRBV7-2 with TRBJ2-7, with 7 positions matching TRBD1. Trimming cost V 5 bases and J 1 base; bases outside gene matches: 8. The CDR3 extends over 15 amino acids. Per germline, CDR1 SGHTA and CDR2 FQGNSA. The CDR3 DNA follows: TGTGCCAGCAGCCTAGTAGGGACAGCTTCCTACGAGCAGTACTTC. It yields the protein CASSLVGTASYEQYF.

The chain recombines TRBV5-1 with TRBJ2-1; no reliable D call. The CDR3 runs to 15 residues. Germline V gives CDR1 SGHRS, CDR2 YFSETQ. Trimming stripped 0 bases from V and 0 bases from J, with 7 bases between. CDR3 DNA: TGCGCCAGCAGCTTGGAACTCGGCTCCTACAATGAGCAGTTCTTC. It specifies CASSLELGSYNEQFF.

V and J are TRBV12-2 and TRBJ2-4; the table's D call TRBD1 went unverified against the DNA. TRBV12-2 is a documented pseudogene. There are 14 residues in the CDR3. CDR3 sequence reads: CASRFRDTKNIQYF. The DNA of the CDR3 is TGTGCAAGTCGCTTCCGGGACACGAAAAACATTCAGTACTTC.

The rearrangement joins TRBV7-8 to TRBJ2-5; TRBD1 might be the D (7 bases). CDR1 is SGHVS, CDR2 FQNEAQ, per germline. This CDR3 contains 14 residues. Trimming cost V 6 bases and J 1 base, with 12 bases left between them. The CDR3 region has the DNA TGTGCCAGCAGTCGCGGGACAGCCCAAGAGACCCAGTACTTC. Encoded protein: CASSRGTAQETQYF.

The chain joins TRBV3-1 (or the pseudogene TRBV3-2) to TRBJ2-2, with TRBD1 matching 7 bases. Germline values: CDR1 LGHDT, CDR2 YNNKEL (reference sequence). The CDR3 extends over 16 amino acids. The trim removed 2 bases at V and 2 bases at J, leaving 5 bases unmatched. The CDR3 loop reads CASSQRTGYNTGELFF. In DNA form, the CDR3 reads TGTGCCAGCAGCCAAAGGACAGGTTACAACACCGGGGAGCTGTTTTTT.

The chain couples TRBV5-1 to TRBJ1-2, with 7 bases fitting TRBD1. This CDR3 has 12 amino acids. From germline, CDR1 is SGHRS and CDR2 YFSETQ. V dropped 3 bases and J dropped 6; count of bases not matched to a gene: 2. CDR3 DNA: TGCGCCAGCAGCTCAGGGACAGATGGCTACACCTTC. Protein sequence: CASSSGTDGYTF.

This clone occurred a few times. V usage is TRBV19 and J usage is TRBJ2-1; maybe TRBD2 (6 bases). Germline V gene data show CDR1 as LNHDA and CDR2 as SQIVND (reference sequence). V was clipped by 5 bases and J by 9 bases, with 11 bases between them. This CDR3 comprises 12 residues. Written as DNA, the CDR3 is TGTGCCAGTAGTTGGTCGGGAGTTGAGCAGTTCTTC. Protein: CASSWSGVEQFF.

The chain has TRBV7-2 and TRBJ2-1, with D unresolved. V was clipped by 5 bases and J by 0 bases, with 14 bases between them. Germline values: CDR1 SGHTA, CDR2 FQGNSA. The CDR3 is made up of 16 amino acids. CDR3 bases: TGTGCCAGCAGCAAAGTAGCCTCAAGCTCCTACAATGAGCAGTTCTTC. Protein sequence: CASSKVASSSYNEQFF.

V and J are TRBV7-9 and TRBJ1-1, with 7 bases aligning to TRBD1. The CDR3 length is 14 residues. Germline CDR1 SEHNR, CDR2 FQNEAQ (reference sequence). After removal of 8 bases from V and 1 base from J, the junction contained 7 bases not matched to a gene. The CDR3 region is CASGDRARNTEAFF. The CDR3 nucleotides read TGTGCCAGCGGAGACAGGGCCCGGAACACTGAAGCTTTCTTT.

This clone was recorded many times. The rearrangement joins TRBV16 to TRBJ1-3; no reliable D call. The CDR3 is 15 residues long. The germline gives CDR1 KGHSY, CDR2 FQNENV. Trimming left V 4 bases short and J 0 bases short, with 10 bases between. CDR3 in amino acids: CASSLQVSSGNTIYF. CDR3 nucleotide sequence: TGTGCCAGCAGCCTGCAGGTCAGCTCTGGAAACACCATATATTTT. The full variable domain, with the rest looked up from reference TRBV16 and TRBJ1-3, is GEEVAQTPKHLVRGEGQKAKLYCAPIKGHSYVFWYQQVLKNEFKFLISFQNENVFDETGMPKERFSAKCLPNSPCSLEIQATKLEDSAVYFCASSLQVSSGNTIYFGEGSWLTVV.

CDR3 sequence (DNA): TGCGCCAGCAGCGGCGGGGGGAGTATTAACGAGCAGTACTTC. Amino acids: CASSGGGSINEQYF. The chain recombines TRBV5-1 with TRBJ2-7; 8 bases are a match to TRBD2. V lost 4 bases, J lost 5 bases, and 8 bases stayed unmatched. CDR3 length equals 14 residues. Germline assignment: CDR1 SGHRS and CDR2 YFSETQ.

CDR3 region: CASRPGLAGPEQFF. DNA of the CDR3: TGTGCCAGCAGGCCGGGACTAGCGGGACCGGAGCAGTTCTTC. This rearrangement joins TRBV2 to TRBJ2-1, with 13 bases matching TRBD2. In germline, CDR1 is SNHLY, CDR2 FYNNEI. The V segment lost 6 bases and the J segment 10 bases; nucleotides outside the gene matches: 6. CDR3 length: 14 amino acids.

The rearrangement links TRBV29-1 to TRBJ1-2, with 10 nucleotides matching TRBD1. Unmatched junction bases numbered 0, after V lost 4 bases and J lost 1 base. Germline-derived CDR1 and CDR2 are SQVTM and ANQGSEA. The CDR3 totals 13 residues. This CDR3 is CSVGTGGNYGYTF. CDR3 sequence (DNA): TGCAGCGTTGGGACAGGGGGTAACTATGGCTACACCTTC.

The V call is TRBV2, the J call TRBJ1-3, with unresolved D. CDR1 is SNHLY, CDR2 FYNNEI, per germline. The CDR3 runs 13 residues. With 3 bases removed from V and 2 bases from J, the gap between germline ends came to 5 bases. CDR3 residues: CASSDIAGNTIYF. CDR3 bases: TGTGCCAGCAGTGACATTGCTGGAAACACCATATATTTT.

V usage is TRBV29-1 and J usage is TRBJ2-7; D gene uncertain. Germline CDR1 and CDR2: SQVTM and ANQGSEA. This CDR3 contains 12 residues. V dropped 5 bases and J dropped 0 bases, with 8 bases sitting between them. The CDR3 DNA is TGCAGCGTTATAGAGCTCTCCTACGAGCAGTACTTC. Amino acids: CSVIELSYEQYF.

The chain joins TRBV7-8 to TRBJ2-7; no clear D gene. Germline V gene data show CDR1 as SGHVS and CDR2 as FQNEAQ. The CDR3 contains 14 residues. V was trimmed by 1 base and J by 1 base, leaving 8 bases between them. The CDR3 spells CASSLEEASYEQYF. The CDR3, as DNA: TGTGCCAGCAGCTTAGAAGAAGCGTCCTACGAGCAGTACTTC.

This rearrangement joins TRBV7-8 to TRBJ2-3; 13 positions match TRBD2. CDR1 is SGHVS and CDR2 is FQNEAQ in the germline V gene. This CDR3 has 15 residues. V was clipped by 4 bases and J by 4 bases; unmatched bases: 2. In DNA form, the CDR3 reads TGTGCCAGCAGCTCACTAGCGGGGGGGCCAGATACGCAGTATTTT. Translating it yields CASSSLAGGPDTQYF.

V usage is TRBV6-6 and J usage is TRBJ2-1; TRBD1 is a possible D gene (5 bases). V was pared by 2 bases and J by 4 bases, with 12 bases between. Germline CDR1 and CDR2: MNHNY and SVGAGI (reference sequence). The CDR3 spans 15 residues. The CDR3 here is CASSYGQGPYNEQFF. The CDR3 DNA sequence: TGTGCCAGCAGTTACGGGCAGGGTCCGTACAATGAGCAGTTCTTC.

V is TRBV5-6 and J is TRBJ2-7; no firm D call. The CDR3 is 14 amino acids. V was shortened by 4 bases and J by 7 bases, with 18 bases between the two germline ends. Germline CDR1 is SGHDT and CDR2 is YYEEEE. CDR3: CASSPVGILGEQYF. CDR3 nucleotide sequence: TGTGCCAGCAGCCCGGTGGGCATCCTTGGGGAGCAGTACTTC.

The chain carries TRBV19 and TRBJ2-3, with D maybe TRBD2 (5 bases). The CDR3 is 15 amino acids. CDR1 is LNHDA and CDR2 is SQIVND in the germline V gene (reference sequence). The V gene lost 3 bases and the J gene lost 8 bases, with 18 bases spanning the gap. CDR3 protein: CASSMGRGSGSTQYF. DNA of the CDR3: TGTGCCAGTAGTATGGGGAGAGGGTCGGGGAGTACGCAGTATTTT.

The chain employs TRBV5-1 and TRBJ1-4; D may be TRBD1 (5 bases). V dropped 0 bases and J dropped 7 bases, with 10 bases sitting between them. Germline CDR1 reads SGHRS; CDR2 reads YFSETQ. This CDR3 is 14 amino acids long. In DNA form, the CDR3 reads TGCGCCAGCAGCTTGGGGCGCGGGGCTGAAAAACTGTTTTTT. It is translated as CASSLGRGAEKLFF.

This clone was detected only a few times. V usage is TRBV11-3 and J usage is TRBJ1-3; TRBD1 is a possible D gene (6 bases). The germline V and J ends were trimmed by 6 bases and 4 bases, with 10 bases remaining between them. The CDR3 is 13 amino acids. Germline CDR1 is SGHNT and CDR2 is YENEEA. CDR3 amino acids: CASSPDSGNTIYF. CDR3 coding DNA: TGTGCCAGCAGTCCGGACAGCGGAAACACCATATATTTT.

The V gene is TRBV7-6, the J gene TRBJ2-7, with D uncertain. The germline gives CDR1 SGHVS, CDR2 FNYEAQ. With 2 bases removed from V and 0 bases from J, the gap between germline ends came to 8 bases. The CDR3 spans 14 residues. The CDR3 here is CASSLNSFSYEQYF. The DNA for the CDR3 is TGTGCCAGCAGCTTAAACAGCTTCTCCTACGAGCAGTACTTC.

V is TRBV9 and J is TRBJ2-2, with a weak D call TRBD2 (5 bases). This CDR3 has 15 amino acids. V was pared by 3 bases and J by 7 bases, with 16 bases between. CDR1 SGDLS and CDR2 YYNGEE come from the germline V gene. CDR3 amino acids: CASSGGGLLIGELFF. Written as DNA, the CDR3 is TGTGCCAGCAGCGGAGGTGGACTCCTAATCGGGGAGCTGTTTTTT. Filled out from reference TRBV9 and TRBJ2-2, the complete variable domain reads DSGVTQTPKHLITATGQRVTLRCSPRSGDLSVYWYQQSLDQGLQFLIQYYNGEERAKGNILERFSAQQFPDLHSELNLSSLELGDSALYFCASSGGGLLIGELFFGEGSRLTVL.

The chain has TRBV25-1 and TRBJ2-3, with D possibly being TRBD1 (6 bases). Germline assignment: CDR1 MGHDK and CDR2 SYGVNS. V was pared by 6 bases and J by 6 bases, with 16 bases between. The CDR3 is 14 residues long. CDR3 residues: CASSAQGRRDTQYF. CDR3 bases: TGTGCCAGCAGCGCACAGGGTCGGCGGGATACGCAGTATTTT.

CDR3 loop: CATSREVLQGASGNTIYF. CDR3 bases: TGTGCCACCAGCAGAGAGGTCCTTCAGGGGGCCTCTGGAAACACCATATATTTT. The rearrangement links TRBV15 to TRBJ1-3, with TRBD1 matching over 8 bases. The CDR3 loop spans 18 amino acids. CDR1 is LNHNV and CDR2 is YYDKDF in the germline V gene (reference sequence). The V segment lost 0 bases and the J segment 0 bases; nucleotides outside the gene matches: 7. Based on the CDR3 plus reference TRBV15 and TRBJ1-3, the full variable domain is DAMVIQNPRYQVTQFGKPVTLSCSQTLNHNVMYWYQQKSSQAPKLLFHYYDKDFNNEADTPDNFQSRRPNTSFCFLDIRSPGLGDTAMYLCATSREVLQGASGNTIYFGEGSWLTVV.